Presented here are 25 T cell receptor beta chains from one specimen sequenced in a study of monozygotic twins with inflammatory bowel disease (dated by TCRdb to about 2019). The library was obtained by 5' RACE. Reads for this sample came from an Illumina HiSeq 2500. TCRdb reprocessed the raw reads; every CDR3 protein sequence is a single record, and DNA is not supplied. The data table for this sample lists around 200,000 distinct CDR3 sequences. Around 1.5% of the sample goes to the ten largest clones. The sequenced material came from blood. The receptors here all came from a human donor with ulcerative colitis or Crohn's disease, or a healthy co-twin of an affected twin (not recorded which).

This chain links TRBV6-4 with TRBJ2-2; TCRdb outputs TRBD1, but without DNA this stays unchecked. Germline values: CDR1 MRHNA, CDR2 SNTAGT. The CDR3 is 13 amino acids. CDR3 residues: CASSVQGTGELFF.

The chain joins TRBV5-5 to TRBJ2-5; TCRdb proposes TRBD2, but this gene call is untestable without DNA. The CDR3 contains 14 residues. Germline CDR1 SGHKS, CDR2 YYEKEE (reference sequence). CDR3 amino acids: CASNQAGGGETQYF. Full variable domain (outside the CDR3, taken from reference TRBV5-5 and TRBJ2-5): DAGVTQSPTHLIKTRGQQVTLRCSPISGHKSVSWYQQVLGQGPQFIFQYYEKEERGRGNFPDRFSARQFPNYSSELNVNALLLGDSALYLCASNQAGGGETQYFGPGTRLLVL.

V usage is TRBV7-2 and J usage is TRBJ2-7. Germline CDR1 and CDR2: SGHTA and FQGNSA. The CDR3 has 15 amino acids. The CDR3 loop is CASSLLSGYRWEQYF. The full variable domain, rest sourced from reference TRBV7-2 and TRBJ2-7, is GAGVSQSPSNKVTEKGKDVELRCDPISGHTALYWYRQSLGQGLEFLIYFQGNSAPDKSGLPSDRFSAERTGGSVSTLTIQRTQQEDSAVYLCASSLLSGYRWEQYFGPGTRLTVT.

V and J are TRBV5-4 and TRBJ1-1; TCRdb outputs TRBD1, but without DNA this stays unchecked. Germline V gene data show CDR1 as SGHNT and CDR2 as YYREEE (reference sequence). The CDR3 consists of 14 residues. The CDR3: CASSLAGGSTEAFF.

V usage is TRBV20-1 and J usage is TRBJ2-1; TCRdb selects TRBD1, and the lack of DNA leaves this call unchecked. The CDR3 covers 15 residues. The germline CDR1 and CDR2 sequences are DFQATT and SNEGSKA (reference sequence). The CDR3 spells CSAPFRGTSYNEQFF.

The chain has TRBV2 and TRBJ1-1; the TCRdb call, TRBD1, lacks DNA for checking. Germline CDR1 is SNHLY and CDR2 is FYNNEI. The CDR3 has 13 residues. The CDR3 spells CASSKEGATEAFF. The variable domain in full, with the rest retrieved from reference TRBV2 and TRBJ1-1, is EPEVTQTPSHQVTQMGQEVILRCVPISNHLYFYWYRQILGQKVEFLVSFYNNEISEKSEIFDDQFSVERPDGSNFTLKIRSTKLEDSAMYFCASSKEGATEAFFGQGTRLTVV.

V and J are TRBV6-1 and TRBJ2-1; the D call from TCRdb, TRBD1, cannot be confirmed without DNA. Germline CDR1 and CDR2: MNHNS and SASEGT. The CDR3 contains 17 residues. CDR3 loop: CASRARRQGVSYNEQFF.

V is TRBV28 and J is TRBJ2-3; checking the TCRdb D call of TRBD2 is not possible without DNA. This CDR3 has 15 residues. Germline CDR1 MDHEN, CDR2 SYDVKM. CDR3 sequence: CASSFSGGHGDTQYF. The whole variable domain, filled in from reference TRBV28 and TRBJ2-3, reads DVKVTQSSRYLVKRTGEKVFLECVQDMDHENMFWYRQDPGLGLRLIYFSYDVKMKEKGDIPEGYSVSREKKERFSLILESASTNQTSMYLCASSFSGGHGDTQYFGPGTRLTVL.

V gene TRBV12-3 or TRBV12-4 combines with J gene TRBJ1-5. The CDR3 covers 16 residues. The CDR3 loop is CASSPPEEYSNQPQHF.

This chain connects TRBV5-4 to TRBJ1-5; TCRdb reports TRBD1, a call that lacks DNA to check it against. This CDR3 is 14 amino acids long. Germline lookup yields CDR1 SGHNT and CDR2 YYREEE (reference sequence). CDR3 sequence: CASSLGGQGQPQHF.

The gene calls are TRBV27 and TRBJ1-5. The CDR3 is made up of 17 amino acids. Germline V CDR1 and CDR2: MNHEY, SMNVEV (reference sequence). The chain's CDR3 is CASSLSAGRDGYQPQHF.

V gene TRBV7-2 combines with J gene TRBJ2-2; TCRdb proposes TRBD1, but this gene call is untestable without DNA. CDR3 length equals 15 residues. The germline V gene has CDR1 SGHTA and CDR2 FQGNSA. The CDR3 here is CASSLAGTGPGELFF. Supplemented by reference TRBV7-2 and TRBJ2-2, the full variable domain reads GAGVSQSPSNKVTEKGKDVELRCDPISGHTALYWYRQSLGQGLEFLIYFQGNSAPDKSGLPSDRFSAERTGGSVSTLTIQRTQQEDSAVYLCASSLAGTGPGELFFGEGSRLTVL.

The CDR3 is CASSLQGAYGYTF. V and J are TRBV7-2 and TRBJ1-2; TCRdb proposes TRBD1, but this gene call is untestable without DNA. This CDR3 has 13 residues. CDR1 is SGHTA and CDR2 is FQGNSA in the germline V gene.

V and J are TRBV9 and TRBJ1-5; without DNA, the TCRdb call of TRBD1 cannot be checked. The germline CDR1 and CDR2 sequences are SGDLS and YYNGEE. This CDR3 comprises 13 residues. The CDR3 region is CASSGPGNQPQHF.

The V call is TRBV12-3 or TRBV12-4, the J call TRBJ2-7; without DNA, the TCRdb call of TRBD1 cannot be checked. CDR3 length: 14 residues. The CDR3 region is CASSARTGGYEQYF.

The chain has TRBV20-1 and TRBJ2-1. Germline V CDR1 and CDR2: DFQATT, SNEGSKA (reference sequence). The CDR3 totals 15 residues. The CDR3: CSAAILAVRTTVQFF.

CDR3 loop: CASSLAGRYNTGELFF. This rearrangement joins TRBV21-1 to TRBJ2-2; lacking DNA, the TRBD1 call made by TCRdb goes unchecked. TRBV21-1 is classified as a pseudogene. CDR3 length: 16 residues.

V is TRBV12-3 or TRBV12-4 and J is TRBJ2-7; no DNA is available, so the TRBD1 call from TCRdb remains unchecked. The CDR3 contains 14 residues. The chain's CDR3 is CASSRGTLSYEQYF.

The chain couples TRBV7-9 to TRBJ2-7; the D call of TRBD1 rests on TCRdb alone, since no DNA is present to check it. From germline, CDR1 is SEHNR and CDR2 FQNEAQ (reference sequence). The CDR3 contains 17 residues. CDR3 region: CASSLMGGWSETYEQYF.

The J gene is TRBJ1-1, the V gene TRBV7-9; TCRdb gives TRBD1 as the D gene, but with no DNA this cannot be confirmed. The germline V gene encodes CDR1 SEHNR and CDR2 FQNEAQ (reference sequence). This CDR3 contains 14 residues. The CDR3: CASSSGQASIGAFF.

This chain's CDR3 is CASSLDSGVEAFF. The chain employs TRBV7-8 and TRBJ1-1; TCRdb calls TRBD1, which cannot be checked without DNA. The CDR3 is made up of 13 amino acids. Germline V gene data show CDR1 as SGHVS and CDR2 as FQNEAQ.

The chain combines TRBV29-1 with TRBJ2-1; TCRdb outputs TRBD1, but without DNA this stays unchecked. The CDR3 consists of 12 residues. CDR1 is SQVTM and CDR2 is ANQGSEA in the germline V gene. CDR3 sequence reads: CSVGEWANEQFF.

The chain uses TRBV20-1 and TRBJ1-4; there is no DNA to check the TCRdb D call of TRBD1. Germline loops: CDR1 DFQATT, CDR2 SNEGSKA (reference sequence). The CDR3 runs to 14 residues. CDR3: CSARDPGARDELFF.

The chain has TRBV20-1 and TRBJ2-3; TCRdb names TRBD2, which stays unverified in the absence of DNA. Germline assignment: CDR1 DFQATT and CDR2 SNEGSKA (reference sequence). The CDR3 runs 16 residues. The CDR3 is CSALRTGGAVTDTQYF.

The chain has TRBV20-1 and TRBJ2-7; the D call of TRBD1 rests on TCRdb alone, since no DNA is present to check it. Looked up from germline, CDR1 is DFQATT and CDR2 is SNEGSKA (reference sequence). There are 11 residues in the CDR3. The CDR3 region is CSASDRGEQYF.